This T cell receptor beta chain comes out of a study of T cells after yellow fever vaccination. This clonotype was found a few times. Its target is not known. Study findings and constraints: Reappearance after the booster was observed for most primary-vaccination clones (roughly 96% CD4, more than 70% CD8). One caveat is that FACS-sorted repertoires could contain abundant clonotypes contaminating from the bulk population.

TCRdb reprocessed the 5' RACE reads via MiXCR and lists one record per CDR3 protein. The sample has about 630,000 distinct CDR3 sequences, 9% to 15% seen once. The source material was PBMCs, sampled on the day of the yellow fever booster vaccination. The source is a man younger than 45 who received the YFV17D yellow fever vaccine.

CDR3 DNA: TGCAGTGCTGGACAGGGGGAAGGGGACTCACAGTACTTC. It encodes CSAGQGEGDSQYF. V usage is TRBV20-1 and J usage is TRBJ2-7, with 10 bases fitting TRBD1. The V and J ends lost 5 bases and 10 bases, in that order; junction bases with no gene match: 11. The CDR3 is 13 amino acids. The V gene's germline CDR1 is DFQATT and CDR2 SNEGSKA (reference sequence).